The clone carrying this T cell receptor (beta chain) was seen only a few times. Its matching antigen is unknown. The data were obtained in a study of response to subunit inactivated influenza vaccine. Study-wide points: Authors suggested few new T cells are recruited by each seasonal influenza vaccination.

TCRdb re-called the RT-PCR reads through MiXCR, storing one row per CDR3 protein. The sample includes hundreds of thousands of distinct CDR3 sequences, 6.5% to 8% of them seen just once. The CDR3 runs to 14 residues. V lost 1 base and J lost 3, with 10 bases in between. The germline V gene encodes CDR1 MGHDK and CDR2 SYGVNS. The input for sequencing was PBMCs from blood, taken roughly 24 months after vaccination. V is TRBV25-1 and J is TRBJ2-7; D remains ambiguous. The TCR comes from a man between 50 and 69 years old who received an inactivated influenza vaccine. CDR3 amino acids: CASSELYKDYEQYF. The CDR3 DNA is TGTGCCAGCAGTGAATTATACAAGGACTACGAGCAGTACTTC.